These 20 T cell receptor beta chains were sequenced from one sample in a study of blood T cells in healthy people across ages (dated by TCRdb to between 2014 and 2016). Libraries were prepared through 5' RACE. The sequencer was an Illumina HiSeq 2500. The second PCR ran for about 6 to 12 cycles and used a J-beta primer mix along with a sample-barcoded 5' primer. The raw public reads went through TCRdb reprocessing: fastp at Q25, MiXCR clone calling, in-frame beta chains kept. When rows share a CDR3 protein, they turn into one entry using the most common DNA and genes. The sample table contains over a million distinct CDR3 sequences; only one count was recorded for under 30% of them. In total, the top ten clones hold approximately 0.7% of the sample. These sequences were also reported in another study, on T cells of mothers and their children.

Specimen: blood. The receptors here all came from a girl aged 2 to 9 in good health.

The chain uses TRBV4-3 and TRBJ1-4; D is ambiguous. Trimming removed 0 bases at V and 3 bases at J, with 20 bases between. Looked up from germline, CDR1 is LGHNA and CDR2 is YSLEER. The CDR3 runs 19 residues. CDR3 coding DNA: TGCGCCAGCAGCCAAGATAGGTTGGGTAGGGTCGCACCTAATGAAAAACTGTTTTTT. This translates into CASSQDRLGRVAPNEKLFF.

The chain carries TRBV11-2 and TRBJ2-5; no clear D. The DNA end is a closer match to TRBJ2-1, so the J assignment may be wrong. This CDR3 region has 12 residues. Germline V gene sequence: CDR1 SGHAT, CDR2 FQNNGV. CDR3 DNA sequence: TGTGCCAGCAGCTTAGACACAGAGGAGCAGTTCTTC. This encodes CASSLDTEEQFF.

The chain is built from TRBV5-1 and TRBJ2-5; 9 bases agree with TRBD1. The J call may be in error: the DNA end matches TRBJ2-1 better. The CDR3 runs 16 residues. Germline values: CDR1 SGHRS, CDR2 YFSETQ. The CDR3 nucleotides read TGCGCCAGCAGCGGTACCGGGACAGGGCTTTTGAATGAGCAGTTCTTC. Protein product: CASSGTGTGLLNEQFF.

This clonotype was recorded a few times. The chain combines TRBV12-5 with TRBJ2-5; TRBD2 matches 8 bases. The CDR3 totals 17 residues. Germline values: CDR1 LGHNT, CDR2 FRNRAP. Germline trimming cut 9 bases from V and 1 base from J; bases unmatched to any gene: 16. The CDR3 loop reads CARSFRWRGETQETQYF. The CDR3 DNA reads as TGTGCTAGGTCGTTCAGATGGCGGGGGGAAACCCAAGAGACCCAGTACTTC.

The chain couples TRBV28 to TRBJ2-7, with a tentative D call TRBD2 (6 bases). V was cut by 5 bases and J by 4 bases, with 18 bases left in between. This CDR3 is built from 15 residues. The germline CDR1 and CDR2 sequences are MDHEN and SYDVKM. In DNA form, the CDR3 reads TGTGCCAGCAGTCTTATCGGGGACTTGGGGTACGAGCAGTACTTC. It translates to CASSLIGDLGYEQYF. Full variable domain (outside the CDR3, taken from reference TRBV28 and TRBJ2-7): DVKVTQSSRYLVKRTGEKVFLECVQDMDHENMFWYRQDPGLGLRLIYFSYDVKMKEKGDIPEGYSVSREKKERFSLILESASTNQTSMYLCASSLIGDLGYEQYFGPGTRLTVT.

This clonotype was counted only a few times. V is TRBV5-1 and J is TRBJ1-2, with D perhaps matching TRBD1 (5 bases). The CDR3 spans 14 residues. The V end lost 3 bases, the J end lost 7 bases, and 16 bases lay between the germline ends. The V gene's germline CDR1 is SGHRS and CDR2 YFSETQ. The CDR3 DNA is TGCGCCAGCAGCTCACCCTTAAAGGGGCTTGGCTACACCTTC. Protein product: CASSSPLKGLGYTF.

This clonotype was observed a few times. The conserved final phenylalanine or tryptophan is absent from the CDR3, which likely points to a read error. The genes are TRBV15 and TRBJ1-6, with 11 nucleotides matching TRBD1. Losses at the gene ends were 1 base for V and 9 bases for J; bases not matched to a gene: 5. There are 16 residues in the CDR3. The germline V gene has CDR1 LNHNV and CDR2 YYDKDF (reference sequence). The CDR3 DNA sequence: TGTGCCACCAGCAGAGGGATGGGACAGGGGGTTTCACCCCTCCACTCT. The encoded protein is CATSRGMGQGVSPLHS.

The CDR3 loop is CASTHTGLGNQPQHF. CDR3 bases: TGTGCCAGCACCCATACAGGGCTGGGCAATCAGCCCCAGCATTTT. The chain links TRBV12-3 or TRBV12-4 to TRBJ1-5; possible D gene TRBD1, 6 bases. The ends were cut back, 7 bases at V and 2 bases at J, with 15 bases in the middle. This CDR3 spans 15 amino acids.

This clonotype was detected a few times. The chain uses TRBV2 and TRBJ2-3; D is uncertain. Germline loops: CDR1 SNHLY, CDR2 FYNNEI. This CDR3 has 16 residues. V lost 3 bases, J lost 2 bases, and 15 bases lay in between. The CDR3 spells CASSDLVRRITDTQYF. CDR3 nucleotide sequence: TGTGCCAGCAGTGATCTGGTCCGTCGGATCACAGATACGCAGTATTTT.

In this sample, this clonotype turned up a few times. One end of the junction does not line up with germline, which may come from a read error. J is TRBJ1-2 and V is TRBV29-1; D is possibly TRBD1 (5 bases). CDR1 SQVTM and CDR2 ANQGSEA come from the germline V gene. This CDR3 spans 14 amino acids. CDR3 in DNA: TGCAGCGTTGAGACGCCATCGGGGGAGGGTGGCTGCACCTTC. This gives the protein CSVETPSGEGGCTF. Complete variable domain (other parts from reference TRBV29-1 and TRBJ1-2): SAVISQKPSRDICQRGTSLTIQCQVDSQVTMMFWYRQQPGQSLTLIATANQGSEATYESGFVIDKFPISRPNLTFSTLTVSNMSPEDSSIYLCSVETPSGEGGCTFGSGTRLTVV.

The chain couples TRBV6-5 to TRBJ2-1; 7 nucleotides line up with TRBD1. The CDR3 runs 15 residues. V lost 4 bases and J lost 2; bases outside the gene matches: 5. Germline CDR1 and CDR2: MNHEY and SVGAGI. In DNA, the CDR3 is TGTGCCAGCAGTTTTGACAGGGCACCCTACAATGAGCAGTTCTTC. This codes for CASSFDRAPYNEQFF.

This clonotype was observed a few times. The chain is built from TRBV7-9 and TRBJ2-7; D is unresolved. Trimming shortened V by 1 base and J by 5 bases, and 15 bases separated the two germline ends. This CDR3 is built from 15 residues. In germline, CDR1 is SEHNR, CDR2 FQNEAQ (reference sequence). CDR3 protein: CASSLGASPPNEQYF. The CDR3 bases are TGTGCCAGCAGCTTAGGGGCTAGTCCCCCCAACGAGCAGTACTTC.

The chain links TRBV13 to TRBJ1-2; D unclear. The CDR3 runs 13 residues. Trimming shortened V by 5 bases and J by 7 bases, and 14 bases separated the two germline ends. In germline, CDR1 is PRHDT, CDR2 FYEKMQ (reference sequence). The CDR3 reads CASSLNARGGYTF. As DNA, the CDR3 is TGTGCCAGCAGCCTCAATGCGCGGGGTGGCTACACCTTC.

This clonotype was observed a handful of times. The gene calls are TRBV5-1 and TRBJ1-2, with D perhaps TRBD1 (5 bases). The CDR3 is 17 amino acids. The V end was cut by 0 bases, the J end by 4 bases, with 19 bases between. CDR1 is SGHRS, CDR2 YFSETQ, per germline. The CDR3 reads CASSLGGLPGALYGYTF. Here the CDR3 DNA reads TGCGCCAGCAGCTTGGGGGGCCTCCCCGGGGCCCTCTATGGCTACACCTTC.

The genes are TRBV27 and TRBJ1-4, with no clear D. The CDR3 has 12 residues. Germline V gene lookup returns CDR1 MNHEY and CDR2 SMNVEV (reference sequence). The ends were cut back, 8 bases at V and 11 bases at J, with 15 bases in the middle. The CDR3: CASGWEGFKLFF. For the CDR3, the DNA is TGTGCCAGCGGCTGGGAGGGTTTTAAACTGTTTTTT.

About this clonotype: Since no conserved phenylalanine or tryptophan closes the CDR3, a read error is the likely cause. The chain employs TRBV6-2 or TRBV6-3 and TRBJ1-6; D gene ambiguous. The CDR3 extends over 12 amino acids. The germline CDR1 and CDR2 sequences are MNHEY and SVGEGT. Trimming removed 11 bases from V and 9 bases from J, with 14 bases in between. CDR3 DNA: TGTGCCTCTTCTCGCCCTAGTTCACCCCTCCACCTT. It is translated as CASSRPSSPLHL.

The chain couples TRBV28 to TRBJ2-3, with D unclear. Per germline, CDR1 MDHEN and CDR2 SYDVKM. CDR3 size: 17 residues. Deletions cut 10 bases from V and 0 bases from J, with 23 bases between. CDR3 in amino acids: CATSGVSAVLSTDTQYF. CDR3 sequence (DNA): TGTGCCACCTCTGGGGTGAGCGCGGTTCTTAGCACAGATACGCAGTATTTT.

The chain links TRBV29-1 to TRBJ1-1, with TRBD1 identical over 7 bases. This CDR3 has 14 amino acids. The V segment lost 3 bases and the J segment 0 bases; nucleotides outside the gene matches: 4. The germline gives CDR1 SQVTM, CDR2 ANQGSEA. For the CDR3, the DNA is TGCAGCGTTGACTCGGACAGGATGAACACTGAAGCTTTCTTT. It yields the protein CSVDSDRMNTEAFF.

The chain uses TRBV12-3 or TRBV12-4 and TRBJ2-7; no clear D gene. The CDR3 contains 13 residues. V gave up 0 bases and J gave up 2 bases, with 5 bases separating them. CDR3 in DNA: TGTGCCAGCAGTTTAGCTACTACCTACGAGCAGTACTTC. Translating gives CASSLATTYEQYF.

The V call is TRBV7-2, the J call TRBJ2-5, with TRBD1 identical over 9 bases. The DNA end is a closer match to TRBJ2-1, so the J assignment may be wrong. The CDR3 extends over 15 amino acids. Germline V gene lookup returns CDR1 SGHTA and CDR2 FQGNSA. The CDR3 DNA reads TGTGCCAGCAGCCAAATACAGGGGGCGCACAATGAGCAGTTCTTC. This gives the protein CASSQIQGAHNEQFF.